These 10 T cell receptor beta chains originate from one sample sequenced in a study of regulatory T cells in long-lasting Graves disease. According to the study, TCR beta libraries were built with iRepertoire HTBI primers and CDR3-region Arm-PCR. TCRdb re-analysed the multiplex PCR reads in MiXCR, keeping a single row per CDR3 protein. The data contain approximately 560,000 distinct CDR3 sequences, roughly 16% of them singletons. Time point denoted: newly diagnosed GD, antithyroid drugs for less than 3 months. After RNA was extracted from PBMCs, the TCR library was made from it. A further study also used this sample, focusing on T cells in Graves' hyperthyroidism and ophthalmopathy.

The input for sequencing was peripheral blood mononuclear cells (PBMCs), taken at new diagnosis, from a patient treated with antithyroid drugs. Receptors originate from a man aged 18 to 29 with Graves disease.

This clonotype was counted many times. The chain couples TRBV30 to TRBJ1-2; D gene uncertain. With 2 bases removed from V and 4 bases from J, the gap between germline ends came to 20 bases. Germline lookup yields CDR1 GTSNPN and CDR2 SVGIG (reference sequence). The CDR3 contains 16 residues. This CDR3 reads CAWSSTRSRLGYGYTF. The CDR3, as DNA: TGTGCCTGGAGTTCGACCCGGAGTCGATTAGGCTATGGCTACACCTTC.

This clonotype was found a few times. The chain is built from TRBV12-5 and TRBJ1-6; 7 nucleotides match TRBD1. The CDR3 is 15 amino acids. Trimming removed 1 base from V and 10 bases from J; junction bases left unmatched: 7. Per the germline V gene, CDR1 is LGHNT and CDR2 is FRNRAP. The CDR3 is CASGLGGQSKSPLHF. CDR3 bases: TGTGCTAGTGGTTTGGGGGGACAGAGCAAATCACCCCTCCACTTT.

The chain has TRBV7-8 and TRBJ2-7; 12 positions agree with TRBD1. Germline assignment: CDR1 SGHVS and CDR2 FQNEAQ. Trimming at V came to 1 base and at J to 7 bases, leaving 5 bases not matched to a gene. The CDR3 is 15 amino acids. CDR3 protein: CASSLVGQGAGEQYF. The CDR3 DNA sequence: TGTGCCAGCAGCTTAGTGGGACAGGGGGCTGGGGAGCAGTACTTC. Full variable domain (rest looked up from reference TRBV7-8 and TRBJ2-7): GAGVSQSPRYKVAKRGQDVALRCDPISGHVSLFWYQQALGQGPEFLTYFQNEAQLDKSGLPSDRFFAERPEGSVSTLKIQRTQQEDSAVYLCASSLVGQGAGEQYFGPGTRLTVT.

This clonotype was counted at least ten times. This chain links TRBV6-1 with TRBJ2-1; the match to TRBD2 covers 10 bases. This CDR3 spans 15 amino acids. CDR1 MNHNS and CDR2 SASEGT come from the germline V gene. V gave up 11 bases and J gave up 9 bases; unmatched junction bases: 16. The CDR3 protein is CAGKFELAGWGEQFF. The CDR3 DNA reads TGTGCCGGCAAATTCGAACTAGCGGGATGGGGTGAGCAGTTCTTC.

V and J are TRBV9 and TRBJ2-1, with D unresolved. Germline-derived CDR1 and CDR2 are SGDLS and YYNGEE. The ends were cut back, 0 bases at V and 5 bases at J, with 9 bases in the middle. This CDR3 spans 14 amino acids. The chain's CDR3 is CASSVGDRNNEQFF. The CDR3 DNA is TGTGCCAGCAGCGTAGGAGATAGAAACAATGAGCAGTTCTTC. Filled out from reference TRBV9 and TRBJ2-1, the complete variable domain reads DSGVTQTPKHLITATGQRVTLRCSPRSGDLSVYWYQQSLDQGLQFLIQYYNGEERAKGNILERFSAQQFPDLHSELNLSSLELGDSALYFCASSVGDRNNEQFFGPGTRLTVL.

The DNA for the CDR3 is TGCAGTGCTAGAGACCCTACAGGGGGCTATGGCTACACCTTC. This translates into CSARDPTGGYGYTF. The rearrangement uses TRBV20-1 and TRBJ1-2, with 8 bases identical to TRBD1. This CDR3 region has 14 residues. The germline V gene has CDR1 DFQATT and CDR2 SNEGSKA (reference sequence). Losses at the gene ends were 0 bases for V and 4 bases for J; bases not matched to a gene: 4.

This chain connects TRBV27 to TRBJ1-2, with D hard to call. V was trimmed by 2 bases and J by 5 bases, leaving 12 bases between them. Germline V gene data show CDR1 as MNHEY and CDR2 as SMNVEV (reference sequence). CDR3 length: 14 amino acids. The CDR3: CASSLEGSRYGYTF. The DNA for the CDR3 is TGTGCCAGCAGTTTAGAAGGGTCTAGATATGGCTACACCTTC.

This clonotype was seen ten or more times. At one boundary the junction diverges from the germline segment, which might be a read error. V usage is TRBV11-2 and J usage is TRBJ2-1; 9 bases match TRBD1. The germline V gene has CDR1 SGHAT and CDR2 FQNNGV. The CDR3 extends over 13 amino acids. The CDR3 here is CASSLDRGNEQFF. As DNA, the CDR3 is TGTGCTAGCAGCCTGGACAGGGGCAATGAGCAGTTCTTC.

In its sample, this clonotype was seen once. The chain has TRBV19 and TRBJ2-3; possibly TRBD1 or TRBD2 for D (5 bases each). This CDR3 spans 17 amino acids. V was trimmed by 1 base and J by 3 bases, leaving 17 bases between them. Germline CDR1 is LNHDA and CDR2 is SQIVND (reference sequence). DNA of the CDR3: TGTGCCAGTAGTATAGTGTGGCAGGGAGAAAGGACAGATACGCAGTATTTT. As protein: CASSIVWQGERTDTQYF.

With respect to this clonotype: This may arise from a read error, as a much more abundant clone is one base away. The DNA for the CDR3 is TGTGCCAGCAAGCAGGGGGCGCGTATCACTAACTATGGCTACACCTTC. Its protein is CASKQGARITNYGYTF. The rearrangement joins TRBV6-1 to TRBJ1-2; 8 bases map to TRBD1. Germline trimming cut 7 bases from V and 0 bases from J; bases unmatched to any gene: 10. CDR1 and CDR2 (germline): MNHNS, SASEGT. The CDR3 has 16 residues.